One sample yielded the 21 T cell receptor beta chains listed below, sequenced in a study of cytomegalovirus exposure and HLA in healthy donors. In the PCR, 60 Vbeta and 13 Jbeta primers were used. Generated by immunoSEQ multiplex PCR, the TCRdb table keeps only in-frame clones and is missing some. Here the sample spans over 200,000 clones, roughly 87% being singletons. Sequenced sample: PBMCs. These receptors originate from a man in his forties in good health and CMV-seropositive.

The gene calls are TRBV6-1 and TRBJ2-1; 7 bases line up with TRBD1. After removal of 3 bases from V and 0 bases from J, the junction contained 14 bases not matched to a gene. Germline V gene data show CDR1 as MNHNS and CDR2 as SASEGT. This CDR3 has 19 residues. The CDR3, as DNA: TGTGCCAGCAGTGATTGGGGACAGAGATTTTCGAGCTCCTACAATGAGCAGTTCTTC. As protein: CASSDWGQRFSSSYNEQFF.

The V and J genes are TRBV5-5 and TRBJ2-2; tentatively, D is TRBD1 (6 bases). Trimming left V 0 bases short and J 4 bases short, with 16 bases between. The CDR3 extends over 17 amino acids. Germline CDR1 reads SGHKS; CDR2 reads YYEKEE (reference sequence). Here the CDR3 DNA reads TGTGCCAGCAGCTTGGGGGACACCAAACGTCCCACCGGGGAGCTGTTTTTT. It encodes CASSLGDTKRPTGELFF. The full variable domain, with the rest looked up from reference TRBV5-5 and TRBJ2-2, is DAGVTQSPTHLIKTRGQQVTLRCSPISGHKSVSWYQQVLGQGPQFIFQYYEKEERGRGNFPDRFSARQFPNYSSELNVNALLLGDSALYLCASSLGDTKRPTGELFFGEGSRLTVL.

The CDR3 is CASSEEQGKANTQYF. The DNA of the CDR3 is TGTGCCAGCAGTGAGGAGCAGGGAAAGGCTAATACGCAGTATTTT. The chain couples TRBV2 to TRBJ2-3; D perhaps matches TRBD1 (5 bases). CDR1 and CDR2 (germline): SNHLY, FYNNEI. V was cut by 3 bases and J by 7 bases, with 17 bases left in between. This CDR3 is built from 15 residues.

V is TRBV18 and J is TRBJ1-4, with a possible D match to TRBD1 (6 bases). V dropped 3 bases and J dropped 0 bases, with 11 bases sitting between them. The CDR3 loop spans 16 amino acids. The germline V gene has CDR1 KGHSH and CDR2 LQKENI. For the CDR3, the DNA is TGTGCCAGCTCACCCAAGAGGGGGACAACTAATGAAAAACTGTTTTTT. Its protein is CASSPKRGTTNEKLFF.

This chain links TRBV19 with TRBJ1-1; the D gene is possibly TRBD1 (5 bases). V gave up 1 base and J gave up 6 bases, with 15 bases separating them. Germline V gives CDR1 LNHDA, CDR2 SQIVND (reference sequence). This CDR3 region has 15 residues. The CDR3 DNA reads TGTGCCAGTAGTATAGGGGGCAAGAGTGCGCCTGAAGCTTTCTTT. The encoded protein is CASSIGGKSAPEAFF.

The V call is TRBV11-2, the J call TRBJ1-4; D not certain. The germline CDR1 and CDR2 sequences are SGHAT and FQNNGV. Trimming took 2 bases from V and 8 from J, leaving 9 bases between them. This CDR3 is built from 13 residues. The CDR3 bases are TGTGCCAGCAGCTTACGGCCGGAGGAAAAACTGTTTTTT. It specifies CASSLRPEEKLFF.

CDR3 nucleotide sequence: TGTGCCAGCTCACCCTCAGGCAGTGAGCAGTTCTTC. It specifies CASSPSGSEQFF. The chain combines TRBV18 with TRBJ2-1; D gene ambiguous. This CDR3 spans 12 amino acids. Germline-derived CDR1 and CDR2 are KGHSH and LQKENI. Trimming took off 3 bases at V and 9 bases at J, with 9 bases between the two ends.

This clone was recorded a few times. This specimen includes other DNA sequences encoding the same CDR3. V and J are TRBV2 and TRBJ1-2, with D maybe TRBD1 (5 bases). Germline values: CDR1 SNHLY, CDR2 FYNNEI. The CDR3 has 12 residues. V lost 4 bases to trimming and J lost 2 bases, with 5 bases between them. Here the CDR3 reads CASSGQNYGYTF. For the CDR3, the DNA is TGTGCCAGCAGTGGACAGAACTATGGCTACACCTTC.

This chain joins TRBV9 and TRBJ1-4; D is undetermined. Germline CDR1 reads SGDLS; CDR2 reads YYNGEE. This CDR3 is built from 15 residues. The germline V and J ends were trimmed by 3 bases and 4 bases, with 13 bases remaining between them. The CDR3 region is CASSAHGKYNEKLFF. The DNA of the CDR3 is TGTGCCAGCAGCGCCCACGGGAAATATAATGAAAAACTGTTTTTT. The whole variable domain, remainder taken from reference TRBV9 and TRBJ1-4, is DSGVTQTPKHLITATGQRVTLRCSPRSGDLSVYWYQQSLDQGLQFLIQYYNGEERAKGNILERFSAQQFPDLHSELNLSSLELGDSALYFCASSAHGKYNEKLFFGSGTQLSVL.

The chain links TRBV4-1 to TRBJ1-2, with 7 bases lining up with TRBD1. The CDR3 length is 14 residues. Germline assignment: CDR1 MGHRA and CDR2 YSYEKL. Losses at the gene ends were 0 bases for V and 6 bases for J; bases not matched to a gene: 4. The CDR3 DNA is TGCGCCAGCAGCCAAGATGAGGGGGCGAATGGCTACACCTTC. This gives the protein CASSQDEGANGYTF.

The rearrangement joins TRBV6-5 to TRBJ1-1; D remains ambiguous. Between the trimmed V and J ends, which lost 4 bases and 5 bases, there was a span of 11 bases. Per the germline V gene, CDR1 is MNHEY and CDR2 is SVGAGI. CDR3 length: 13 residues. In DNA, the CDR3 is TGTGCCAGCAGTTTTGGAGTTACTACTGAAGCTTTCTTT. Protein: CASSFGVTTEAFF.

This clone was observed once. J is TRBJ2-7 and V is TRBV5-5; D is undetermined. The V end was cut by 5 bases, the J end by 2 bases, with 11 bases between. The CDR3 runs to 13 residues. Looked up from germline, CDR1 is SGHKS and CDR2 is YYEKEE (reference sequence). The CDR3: CASSETLTYEQYV. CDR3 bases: TGTGCCAGCAGTGAGACATTAACCTACGAGCAGTACGTC.

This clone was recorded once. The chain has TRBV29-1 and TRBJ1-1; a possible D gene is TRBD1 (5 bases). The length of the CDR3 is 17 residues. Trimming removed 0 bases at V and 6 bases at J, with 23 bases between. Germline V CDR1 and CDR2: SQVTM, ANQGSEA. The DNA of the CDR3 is TGCAGCGTTGAAGATCAGTTTGACAGTCCTGGCTGGGCTGAAGCTTTCTTT. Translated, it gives CSVEDQFDSPGWAEAFF.

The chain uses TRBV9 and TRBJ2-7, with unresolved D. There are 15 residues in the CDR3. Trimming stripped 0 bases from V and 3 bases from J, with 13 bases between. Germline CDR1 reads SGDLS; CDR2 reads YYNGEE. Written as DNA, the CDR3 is TGTGCCAGCAGCGTAGAGGCTAGTCCATACTACGAGCAGTACTTC. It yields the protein CASSVEASPYYEQYF.

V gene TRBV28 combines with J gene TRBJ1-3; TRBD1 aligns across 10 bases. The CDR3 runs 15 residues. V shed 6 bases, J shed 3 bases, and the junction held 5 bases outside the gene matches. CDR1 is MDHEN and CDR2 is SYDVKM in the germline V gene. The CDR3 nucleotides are TGTGCCAGCAGCAGGGACAGGGGAAATGGAAACACCATATATTTT. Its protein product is CASSRDRGNGNTIYF.

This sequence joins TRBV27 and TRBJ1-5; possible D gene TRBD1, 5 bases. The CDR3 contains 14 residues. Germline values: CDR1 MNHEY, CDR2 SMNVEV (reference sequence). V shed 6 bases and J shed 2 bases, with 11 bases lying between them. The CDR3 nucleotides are TGTGCCAGCAGAGCAGGGTTCGGCAATCAGCCCCAGCATTTT. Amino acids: CASRAGFGNQPQHF.

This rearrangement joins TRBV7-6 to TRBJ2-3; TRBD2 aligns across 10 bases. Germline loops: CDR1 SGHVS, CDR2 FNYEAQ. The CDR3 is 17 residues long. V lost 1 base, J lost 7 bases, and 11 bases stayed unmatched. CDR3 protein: CASSLEDAASGSYTQYF. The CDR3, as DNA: TGTGCCAGCAGCTTAGAAGATGCAGCTAGCGGGAGTTATACGCAGTATTTT.

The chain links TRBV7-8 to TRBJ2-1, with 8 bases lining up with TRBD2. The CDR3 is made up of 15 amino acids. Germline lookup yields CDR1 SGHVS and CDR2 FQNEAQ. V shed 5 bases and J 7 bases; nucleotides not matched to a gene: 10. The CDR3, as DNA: TGTGCCAGCAGCACCGGGCGCGGGAGGAGAAATGAGCAGTTCTTC. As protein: CASSTGRGRRNEQFF.

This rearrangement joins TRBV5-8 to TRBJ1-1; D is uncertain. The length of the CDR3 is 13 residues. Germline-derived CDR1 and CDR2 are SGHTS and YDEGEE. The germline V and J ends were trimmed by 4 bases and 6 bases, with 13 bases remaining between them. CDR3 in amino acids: CASSNLGSAEAFF. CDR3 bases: TGTGCCAGCAGCAACCTCGGAAGCGCTGAAGCTTTCTTT.

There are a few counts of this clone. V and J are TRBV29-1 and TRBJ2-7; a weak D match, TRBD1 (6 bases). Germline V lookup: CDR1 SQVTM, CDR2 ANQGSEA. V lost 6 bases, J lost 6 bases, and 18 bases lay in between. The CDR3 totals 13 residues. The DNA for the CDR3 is TGCAGCGTGGCCGGACAGCTACCTTCCGAGCAGTACTTC. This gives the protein CSVAGQLPSEQYF.

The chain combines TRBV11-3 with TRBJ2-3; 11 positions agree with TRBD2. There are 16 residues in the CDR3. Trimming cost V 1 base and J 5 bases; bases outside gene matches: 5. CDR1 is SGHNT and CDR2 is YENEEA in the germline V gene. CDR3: CASSLVAGGMGDTQYF. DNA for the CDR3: TGTGCCAGCAGCTTAGTAGCGGGAGGGATGGGAGATACGCAGTATTTT. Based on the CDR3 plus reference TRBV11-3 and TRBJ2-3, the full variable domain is EAGVVQSPRYKIIEKKQPVAFWCNPISGHNTLYWYLQNLGQGPELLIRYENEEAVDDSQLPKDRFSAERLKGVDSTLKIQPAELGDSAVYLCASSLVAGGMGDTQYFGPGTRLTVL.